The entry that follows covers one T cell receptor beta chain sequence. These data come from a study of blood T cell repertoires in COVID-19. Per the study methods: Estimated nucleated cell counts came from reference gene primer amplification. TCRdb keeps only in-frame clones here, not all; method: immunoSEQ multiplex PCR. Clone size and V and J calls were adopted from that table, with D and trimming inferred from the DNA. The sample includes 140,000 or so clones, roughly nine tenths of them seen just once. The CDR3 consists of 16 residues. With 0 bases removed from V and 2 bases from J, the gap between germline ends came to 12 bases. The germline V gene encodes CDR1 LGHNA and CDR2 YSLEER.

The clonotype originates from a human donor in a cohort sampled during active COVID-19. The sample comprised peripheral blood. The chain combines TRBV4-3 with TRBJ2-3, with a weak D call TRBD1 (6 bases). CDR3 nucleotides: TGCGCCAGCAGCCAAGAGGCCAGGGGAACCACAGATACGCAGTATTTT. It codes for CASSQEARGTTDTQYF.